Below, 25 T cell receptor beta chains from the same sample are listed, as sequenced in a study of cytomegalovirus exposure and HLA in healthy donors. The PCR had 60 Vbeta and 13 Jbeta primers. Sequencing used immunoSEQ multiplex PCR; TCRdb keeps in-frame clones, though not all of them. The sample consists of 110,000 or so clones, roughly 72% of them appearing once. Sequences were obtained from PBMCs. The receptors shown here come from a woman in her forties or fifties in good health and CMV-seropositive.

This clone was found a few times. V usage is TRBV19 and J usage is TRBJ1-6; 10 bases are a match to TRBD1. V lost 0 bases and J lost 9; bases outside the gene matches: 5. Germline CDR1 LNHDA, CDR2 SQIVND (reference sequence). The CDR3 covers 16 residues. This CDR3 reads CASSIDLGQGVSPLHF. The CDR3 region has the DNA TGTGCCAGTAGTATAGACCTCGGACAGGGGGTTTCACCCCTCCACTTT.

On this clone: Other nucleotide sequences from this sample produce the same CDR3. This chain connects TRBV28 to TRBJ2-3, with TRBD2 matching 12 bases. Germline V gene sequence: CDR1 MDHEN, CDR2 SYDVKM. With 6 bases clipped from V and 0 bases from J, the junction kept 4 bases outside the gene matches. There are 16 residues in the CDR3. The CDR3: CASSPLAGGSTDTQYF. The CDR3, as DNA: TGTGCCAGCAGCCCCCTAGCGGGAGGGAGCACAGATACGCAGTATTTT.

This sequence joins TRBV27 and TRBJ1-1; TRBD1 matches 10 bases. CDR1 MNHEY and CDR2 SMNVEV come from the germline V gene (reference sequence). This CDR3 has 16 amino acids. V shed 5 bases and J 4 bases; nucleotides not matched to a gene: 10. For the CDR3, the DNA is TGTGCCAGCAGTCTACGACAGGGGGCGGATTTCACTGAAGCTTTCTTT. Translation: CASSLRQGADFTEAFF.

Details on this clone: Other DNA sequences of this sample code for an identical CDR3. This chain joins TRBV5-4 and TRBJ1-1; 9 positions match TRBD1. V was pared by 4 bases and J by 5 bases, with 6 bases of the junction left unmatched. Germline values: CDR1 SGHNT, CDR2 YYREEE (reference sequence). This CDR3 comprises 14 residues. The CDR3 region is CASSLGQGGTEAFF. The CDR3, as DNA: TGTGCCAGCAGCCTGGGACAGGGTGGTACTGAAGCTTTCTTT.

This chain links TRBV2 with TRBJ1-1, with a weak D call TRBD1 (5 bases). CDR3 size: 12 residues. From germline, CDR1 is SNHLY and CDR2 FYNNEI. V dropped 10 bases and J dropped 7 bases, with 16 bases sitting between them. In DNA form, the CDR3 reads TGTGCCACCGGCGGACGGACATTTGAAGCTTTCTTT. Residues: CATGGRTFEAFF.

This rearrangement joins TRBV10-3 to TRBJ1-6; 10 nucleotides agree with TRBD1. The CDR3 length is 13 residues. V was clipped by 9 bases and J by 10 bases; unmatched bases: 6. The germline V gene has CDR1 ENHRY and CDR2 SYGVKD. This CDR3 is CAMTGGAGSPLHF. Written as DNA, the CDR3 is TGTGCCATGACAGGGGGCGCTGGGTCACCCCTCCACTTT.

Points on this clone: A read error may account for a junction end that differs from germline. The J gene is TRBJ1-1, the V gene TRBV19; 7 nucleotides agree with TRBD1. The germline CDR1 and CDR2 sequences are LNHDA and SQIVND (reference sequence). The CDR3 runs to 13 residues. The chain's CDR3 is CASKLGQHTEAFF. DNA of the CDR3: TGTGCCAGCAAGCTGGGACAGCACACCGAAGCTTTCTTT.

The chain recombines TRBV5-6 with TRBJ2-1, with 9 bases aligning to TRBD2. The CDR3 consists of 15 residues. The germline V gene encodes CDR1 SGHDT and CDR2 YYEEEE. V gave up 4 bases and J gave up 7 bases; unmatched junction bases: 9. The CDR3 nucleotides read TGTGCCAGCAGCATAGTAGCGGGAGAGGGTAATGAGCAGTTCTTC. The encoded protein is CASSIVAGEGNEQFF.

The chain links TRBV28 to TRBJ1-5, with D maybe TRBD1 (6 bases). V lost 5 bases and J 2 bases, leaving 13 bases between the germline ends. The CDR3 loop spans 15 amino acids. Germline CDR1 and CDR2: MDHEN and SYDVKM. CDR3 DNA: TGTGCCAGCAGTCTAGGACAGATTGGCAATCAGCCCCAGCATTTT. It codes for CASSLGQIGNQPQHF.

The chain links TRBV18 to TRBJ2-7, with D perhaps matching TRBD2 (5 bases). V lost 0 bases and J 6 bases, leaving 15 bases between the germline ends. CDR3 length: 15 residues. The germline V gene encodes CDR1 KGHSH and CDR2 LQKENI. As DNA, the CDR3 is TGTGCCAGCTCACCACCGGGGAGAGTGTCGGGCGAGCAGTACTTC. This codes for CASSPPGRVSGEQYF.

The chain joins TRBV20-1 to TRBJ2-7; D unclear. V shed 5 bases and J shed 2 bases, with 7 bases lying between them. Per the germline V gene, CDR1 is DFQATT and CDR2 is SNEGSKA (reference sequence). CDR3 length: 11 amino acids. The CDR3: CSAAQTYEQYF. DNA of the CDR3: TGCAGTGCTGCCCAGACCTACGAGCAGTACTTC.

CDR3 residues: CASSQDYRGRNEKLFF. The CDR3 DNA is TGCGCCAGCAGCCAAGATTACAGGGGTAGGAATGAAAAACTGTTTTTT. This chain joins TRBV4-3 and TRBJ1-4; 7 bases agree with TRBD1. CDR1 LGHNA and CDR2 YSLEER come from the germline V gene. Trimming took 0 bases from V and 5 from J; bases not matched to a gene: 6. The length of the CDR3 is 16 residues.

The V gene is TRBV6-1, the J gene TRBJ1-3, with D maybe TRBD1 (5 bases). Germline values: CDR1 MNHNS, CDR2 SASEGT. The V end lost 1 base, the J end lost 3 bases, and 10 bases lay between the germline ends. The CDR3 spans 15 residues. The CDR3 sequence: CASSEGQKVGNTIYF. The DNA for the CDR3 is TGTGCCAGCAGTGAAGGACAGAAAGTTGGAAACACCATATATTTT.

This chain uses TRBV19 with TRBJ1-5, with 7 bases aligning to TRBD1. Germline CDR1 and CDR2: LNHDA and SQIVND (reference sequence). The J segment lost 0 bases and the V segment lost 8 bases, leaving 4 bases of the junction unmatched. This CDR3 contains 14 residues. CDR3 in DNA: TGTGCCAGTGTCAAGGGGGCTAGCAATCAGCCCCAGCATTTT. This gives the protein CASVKGASNQPQHF.

The rearrangement uses TRBV4-3 and TRBJ1-1; the D is unclear. V was trimmed by 0 bases and J by 3 bases, leaving 11 bases between them. CDR1 is LGHNA and CDR2 is YSLEER in the germline V gene. CDR3 length equals 15 residues. CDR3 region: CASSQESGKYTEAFF. CDR3 DNA: TGCGCCAGCAGCCAAGAGTCGGGGAAATACACTGAAGCTTTCTTT.

This clone showed up many times. This CDR3 reads CASSQDGQGSYNSPLHF. The DNA for the CDR3 is TGCGCCAGCAGCCAAGATGGTCAGGGGTCCTATAATTCACCCCTCCACTTT. The rearrangement uses TRBV4-1 and TRBJ1-6, with a possible D match to TRBD1 (6 bases). V was shortened by 0 bases and J by 1 base, with 10 bases between the two germline ends. CDR1 is MGHRA and CDR2 is YSYEKL in the germline V gene. The CDR3 loop spans 17 amino acids.

The J gene is TRBJ2-5, the V gene TRBV6-1, with 9 positions matching TRBD1. CDR3 length: 16 amino acids. V was pared by 1 base and J by 5 bases, with 8 bases of the junction left unmatched. The germline CDR1 and CDR2 sequences are MNHNS and SASEGT. CDR3 region: CASSEGGTGGYETQYF. DNA of the CDR3: TGTGCCAGCAGTGAAGGAGGAACAGGGGGCTATGAGACCCAGTACTTC.

The V gene is TRBV4-1, the J gene TRBJ1-2; 8 bases line up with TRBD1. The V and J ends lost 1 base and 4 bases, in that order; junction bases with no gene match: 8. This CDR3 region has 16 residues. CDR1 MGHRA and CDR2 YSYEKL come from the germline V gene. The CDR3 sequence: CASSQARDRTPYGYTF. The CDR3 coding sequence is TGCGCCAGCAGCCAAGCCCGGGACAGGACCCCCTATGGCTACACCTTC.

In this sample, this clone turned up a few times. V is TRBV4-1 and J is TRBJ2-1; 8 nucleotides line up with TRBD2. The J segment lost 2 bases and the V segment lost 4 bases, leaving 7 bases of the junction unmatched. CDR3 size: 16 residues. The V gene's germline CDR1 is MGHRA and CDR2 YSYEKL. CDR3 residues: CASSPSAGGTYNEQFF. The CDR3 DNA is TGCGCCAGCAGCCCCTCTGCGGGGGGAACCTACAATGAGCAGTTCTTC.

This clone has only a few counts. The genes are TRBV2 and TRBJ2-1; D perhaps matches TRBD2 (6 bases). There are 19 residues in the CDR3. V was shortened by 2 bases and J by 3 bases, with 23 bases between the two germline ends. The germline V gene encodes CDR1 SNHLY and CDR2 FYNNEI. The CDR3 loop is CASSERGTFGLRDYNEQFF. DNA of the CDR3: TGTGCCAGCAGTGAACGCGGGACCTTTGGCCTTAGGGACTACAATGAGCAGTTCTTC.

This chain uses TRBV28 with TRBJ1-5, with D uncertain. The CDR3 loop spans 14 amino acids. Between the trimmed V and J ends, which lost 9 bases and 2 bases, there was a span of 14 bases. CDR1 is MDHEN and CDR2 is SYDVKM in the germline V gene. CDR3 in DNA: TGTGCCAGTATACAGCAATTGGGCAATCAGCCCCAGCATTTT. Its translation: CASIQQLGNQPQHF. Based on the CDR3 plus reference TRBV28 and TRBJ1-5, the full variable domain is DVKVTQSSRYLVKRTGEKVFLECVQDMDHENMFWYRQDPGLGLRLIYFSYDVKMKEKGDIPEGYSVSREKKERFSLILESASTNQTSMYLCASIQQLGNQPQHFGDGTRLSIL.

This clone showed up just a few times. The chain couples TRBV13 to TRBJ1-4; perhaps TRBD1 as D (5 bases). The CDR3 consists of 13 residues. Germline values: CDR1 PRHDT, CDR2 FYEKMQ (reference sequence). Trimming removed 5 bases at V and 8 bases at J, with 12 bases between. The CDR3 is CASSKTEEEKLFF. The CDR3 DNA is TGTGCCAGCAGCAAGACAGAAGAAGAAAAACTGTTTTTT.

The rearrangement joins TRBV7-9 to TRBJ1-5; D call uncertain. Per germline, CDR1 SEHNR and CDR2 FQNEAQ (reference sequence). This CDR3 spans 14 amino acids. The V end lost 2 bases, the J end lost 4 bases, and 9 bases lay between the germline ends. The CDR3 loop reads CASSLLGVNQPQHF. The CDR3 DNA reads TGTGCCAGCAGCTTACTGGGAGTAAATCAGCCCCAGCATTTT.

This clone was observed a single time. The chain carries TRBV6-4 and TRBJ2-3; tentative D call: TRBD1 (5 bases). Trimming removed 5 bases from V and 6 bases from J, with 9 bases in between. The CDR3 spans 12 residues. Germline lookup yields CDR1 MRHNA and CDR2 SNTAGT. CDR3 DNA sequence: TGTGCCAGCAGTCCAGGACATGATACGCAGTATTTT. Translating it yields CASSPGHDTQYF.

A remark on this clone: The germline gene is not matched at one end of the junction; a read error may be the cause. This sample includes further DNA sequences coding for the same CDR3. This chain uses TRBV12-5 with TRBJ2-7; TRBD2 matches at 8 bases. The CDR3 spans 16 residues. Germline loops: CDR1 LGHNT, CDR2 FRNRAP. The CDR3 DNA follows: TGTGCCAGTGCCCCCCTAGCGGGTATCTGGGTCTACGAGCAGTACTTC. This codes for CASAPLAGIWVYEQYF. Together with reference TRBV12-5 and TRBJ2-7, the CDR3 gives the full variable domain: DARVTQTPRHKVTEMGQEVTMRCQPILGHNTVFWYRQTMMQGLELLAYFRNRAPLDDSGMPKDRFSAEMPDATLATLKIQPSEPRDSAVYFCASAPLAGIWVYEQYFGPGTRLTVT.